This T cell receptor (beta chain) was identified in a study of cytomegalovirus exposure and HLA in healthy donors. Study-level findings and limits: A later analysis linked a missense DCLRE1C variant to TCR beta V- and J-gene trimming. Most TCR sequences were seen very rarely across donors, but some public TCRs occurred in many.

A few counts support this clone. Its matching antigen is unknown. Every donor was a healthy person donating bone marrow. CDR1 and CDR2 (germline): SGHAT, FQNNGV. Trimming cost V 1 base and J 1 base, with 8 bases left between them. The CDR3 covers 14 residues. The PCR used 60 Vbeta and 13 Jbeta primers. Data came from immunoSEQ multiplex PCR; TCRdb stores just in-frame clones and leaves some out. The repertoire holds 150,000 or so clones, roughly 81% seen once, with 2% to 2.5% in the top ten. The sequence came from a woman aged 18-29 years in good health and CMV-seronegative. Sequences were obtained from PBMCs. The chain employs TRBV11-2 and TRBJ2-7; D might be TRBD1 (6 bases). CDR3 residues: CASSLVGASYEQYF. The CDR3 DNA reads as TGTGCCAGCAGCTTAGTGGGGGCTTCCTACGAGCAGTACTTC.